One and the same sample provided the 12 T cell receptor beta chains below, sequenced in a study of blood T cell repertoires in COVID-19. The method was immunoSEQ multiplex PCR; TCRdb's version includes in-frame clones alone and lacks a portion of them. The table records 220,000 or so clones, about 87% of them present only once. The sequenced material came from PBMCs or T cells enriched from blood (not recorded which). The receptors stem from a man aged 45-65 years who had been exposed to COVID-19.

This clone was counted between two and nine times. The chain links TRBV14 to TRBJ2-1, with D unclear. Trimming took off 1 base at V and 8 bases at J, with 9 bases between the two ends. Germline CDR1 SGHDN, CDR2 FVKESK. The CDR3 loop spans 13 amino acids. CDR3 sequence reads: CASSQASSDEQFF. In DNA form, the CDR3 reads TGTGCCAGCAGCCAAGCCTCGTCGGATGAGCAGTTCTTC.

This rearrangement joins TRBV5-1 to TRBJ2-5, with 9 bases lining up with TRBD1. Germline CDR1 reads SGHRS; CDR2 reads YFSETQ. The CDR3 runs 15 residues. V lost 3 bases, J lost 5 bases, and 8 bases stayed unmatched. In DNA form, the CDR3 reads TGCGCCAGCAGCTCAATGACAGGGGGTGGGGAGACCCAGTACTTC. The encoded protein is CASSSMTGGGETQYF.

The rearrangement uses TRBV29-1 and TRBJ2-7; 11 nucleotides match TRBD1. CDR1 is SQVTM and CDR2 is ANQGSEA in the germline V gene. The length of the CDR3 is 14 residues. The ends lost 6 bases at V and 3 bases at J; junction bases unmatched: 7. CDR3: CSVALGTGGYEQYF. CDR3 nucleotides: TGCAGCGTCGCCTTGGGGACAGGGGGCTACGAGCAGTACTTC.

The chain employs TRBV18 and TRBJ2-5; a weak D match, TRBD2 (6 bases). This CDR3 has 14 residues. Trimming cost V 1 base and J 5 bases, with 11 bases left between them. From germline, CDR1 is KGHSH and CDR2 LQKENI. DNA of the CDR3: TGTGCCAGCTCACCACGCGGGACTCAGGAGACCCAGTACTTC. Protein: CASSPRGTQETQYF.

This clone was seen only once. Mismatch with germline at one junction end may stem from a read error. The genes are TRBV29-1 and TRBJ2-5; weak D call: TRBD2 (7 bases). The CDR3 has 15 residues. Germline V CDR1 and CDR2: SQVTM, ANQGSEA. This CDR3 is CRVGLGEGGEETQYF. The CDR3 DNA is TGCCGCGTTGGGTTGGGGGAGGGGGGGGAAGAGACCCAGTACTTC.

The CDR3 protein is CAWRSSGGGNTQYF. The CDR3 coding sequence is TGTGCCTGGAGATCTAGCGGGGGGGGAAATACGCAGTATTTT. The rearrangement uses TRBV30 and TRBJ2-3; 12 nucleotides match TRBD2. The germline V gene encodes CDR1 GTSNPN and CDR2 SVGIG (reference sequence). The CDR3 runs 14 residues. V lost 3 bases, J lost 7 bases, and 5 bases stayed unmatched. Using reference TRBV30 and TRBJ2-3 for the parts outside the CDR3, the full variable domain is SQTIHQWPATLVQPVGSPLSLECTVEGTSNPNLYWYRQAAGRGLQLLFYSVGIGQISSEVPQNLSASRPQDRQFILSSKKLLLSDSGFYLCAWRSSGGGNTQYFGPGTRLTVL.

The genes are TRBV7-9 and TRBJ1-5, with 8 nucleotides matching TRBD1. Losses at the gene ends were 5 bases for V and 3 bases for J; bases not matched to a gene: 9. The CDR3 consists of 16 residues. CDR1 is SEHNR and CDR2 is FQNEAQ in the germline V gene (reference sequence). The CDR3 region has the DNA TGTGCCAGCAGCCGGGACAGGCTATCAAACAATCAGCCCCAGCATTTT. This codes for CASSRDRLSNNQPQHF.

The chain couples TRBV5-1 to TRBJ1-3, with 7 positions matching TRBD1. The CDR3 loop spans 16 amino acids. CDR1 and CDR2 from the germline V gene are SGHRS and YFSETQ. V shed 4 bases, J shed 4 bases, and the junction held 11 bases outside the gene matches. CDR3 sequence: CASSPRERDRGNTIYF. CDR3 bases: TGCGCCAGCAGCCCGCGCGAACGGGACAGAGGAAACACCATATATTTT.

The V call is TRBV7-2, the J call TRBJ2-7, with D perhaps TRBD1 (6 bases). Deletions cut 5 bases from V and 3 bases from J, with 17 bases between. The CDR3 is 15 residues long. CDR1 SGHTA and CDR2 FQGNSA come from the germline V gene. CDR3 loop: CASSPRSRDNYEQYF. The CDR3, as DNA: TGTGCCAGCAGCCCCCGTTCCCGGGACAACTACGAGCAGTACTTC.

The rearrangement uses TRBV28 and TRBJ2-7; TRBD1 agrees at 8 bases. CDR1 is MDHEN, CDR2 SYDVKM, per germline. The CDR3 length is 15 residues. J lost 3 bases, V lost 5 bases, and 9 bases had no gene match. CDR3 in amino acids: CASSIGQGLLYEQYF. The CDR3 bases are TGTGCCAGCAGTATCGGACAGGGCCTCCTCTACGAGCAGTACTTC.

The chain is built from TRBV9 and TRBJ1-1, with D perhaps TRBD1 (5 bases). CDR1 and CDR2 from the germline V gene are SGDLS and YYNGEE. CDR3 length: 13 amino acids. Trimming cost V 4 bases and J 1 base, with 8 bases left between them. The CDR3 DNA is TGTGCCAGCAGCTTCGGGGGGAACACTGAAGCTTTCTTT. Translating it yields CASSFGGNTEAFF.

This chain connects TRBV5-1 to TRBJ1-1; D gene unclear. Germline values: CDR1 SGHRS, CDR2 YFSETQ. V lost 3 bases to trimming and J lost 3 bases, with 18 bases between them. CDR3 size: 16 residues. The CDR3, as DNA: TGCGCCAGCAGCTCCCGCCCCCAGGTCTTGGACACTGAAGCTTTCTTT. As protein: CASSSRPQVLDTEAFF.